This is a list of T cell receptor beta chains from one sample in a study of T cell changes during pregnancy in multiple sclerosis. Generated by immunoSEQ multiplex PCR, the TCRdb table keeps only in-frame clones and is missing some. The sample consists of tens of thousands of clones, just over 90% of them appearing once. The sequencing used CD4+ T cells from peripheral blood mononuclear cells, collected before pregnancy. Receptors were obtained from a female donor with multiple sclerosis, enrolled in a pregnancy study. CDR3s include the opening cysteine and the closing phenylalanine or tryptophan. D genes are given only for firm matches. Clone sizes are given selectively: once, few, many, or a class where the clone is expanded.

size: .; D: .; V: TRBV5-1; J: TRBJ1-1; CDR3: CASSLDPQGMNTEAFF; DNA: TGCGCCAGCAGCTTGGACCCCCAGGGGATGAACACTGAAGCTTTCTTT
size: few; D: .; V: TRBV30; J: TRBJ1-1; CDR3: CAWRDTGNTEAFF; DNA: TGTGCCTGGAGGGATACAGGGAACACTGAAGCTTTCTTT
size: .; D: TRBD2; V: TRBV6-5; J: TRBJ2-1; CDR3: CASSREREGWNEQFF; DNA: TGTGCCAGCAGTCGAGAGCGGGAGGGGTGGAATGAGCAGTTCTTC
size: few; D: TRBD1; V: TRBV5-1; J: TRBJ1-4; CDR3: CASSRGQNEKLFF; DNA: TGCGCCAGCAGCCGGGGACAGAATGAAAAACTGTTTTTT
size: .; D: TRBD1; V: TRBV2; J: TRBJ1-5; CDR3: CASSLRDRSNQPQHF; DNA: TGTGCCAGCAGCCTCCGGGACAGGAGCAATCAGCCCCAGCATTTT
size: .; D: .; V: TRBV11-2; J: TRBJ2-7; CDR3: CASVLEGVWGYEQYF; DNA: TGTGCCAGCGTCCTAGAGGGGGTTTGGGGGTACGAGCAGTACTTC
size: .; D: .; V: TRBV5-4; J: TRBJ1-1; CDR3: CASSLGGLMNTEAFF; DNA: TGTGCCAGCAGCTTGGGGGGGCTCATGAACACTGAAGCTTTCTTT
size: .; D: TRBD2; V: TRBV9; J: TRBJ2-3; CDR3: CASSVTSGGADTQYF; DNA: TGTGCCAGCAGCGTGACTAGCGGGGGGGCCGATACGCAGTATTTT
size: .; D: TRBD2; V: TRBV30; J: TRBJ2-1; CDR3: CAWGFSGRASEQFF; DNA: TGTGCCTGGGGGTTTAGCGGGAGGGCCAGTGAGCAGTTCTTC
size: .; D: .; V: TRBV7-9; J: TRBJ1-1; CDR3: CASSHLSGRGRTNTEAFF; DNA: TGTGCCAGCAGCCATTTATCTGGGCGGGGGCGGACTAACACTGAAGCTTTCTTT
size: .; D: .; V: TRBV5-1; J: TRBJ2-2; CDR3: CASSLAWDLNTGELFF; DNA: TGCGCCAGCAGCTTGGCCTGGGACTTGAACACCGGGGAGCTGTTTTTT
size: once; D: .; V: TRBV19; J: TRBJ2-7; CDR3: CASRKPGGEQYF; DNA: TGTGCCAGTAGAAAGCCAGGGGGGGAGCAGTACTTC
size: .; D: .; V: TRBV19; J: TRBJ2-6; CDR3: CASSVTGSFSGANVLTF; DNA: TGTGCCAGTAGTGTTACAGGGTCGTTCTCTGGGGCCAACGTCCTGACTTTC